These 12 T cell receptor beta chains were all obtained from the same sample, sequenced in a study of T cell responses to AZD1222 COVID-19 vaccine. TCRdb's table, derived via immunoSEQ multiplex PCR, lists solely in-frame clones and lacks some. The sample has some 200,000 clones, approximately 95% seen once. Sequenced material: peripheral blood, taken on day 0 of AZD1222 vaccination. These receptors all stem from an adult in good health.

This chain joins TRBV6-5 and TRBJ1-2; D ambiguous. This CDR3 has 14 amino acids. Deletions cut 0 bases from V and 2 bases from J, with 7 bases between. CDR1 MNHEY and CDR2 SVGAGI come from the germline V gene. The CDR3 bases are TGTGCCAGCAGTTACTCGTGGCAGAACTATGGCTACACCTTC. It encodes CASSYSWQNYGYTF.

The chain has TRBV5-1 and TRBJ2-2, with TRBD1 as a possible D gene (6 bases). The CDR3 extends over 13 amino acids. Trimming left V 6 bases short and J 1 base short, with 7 bases between. Germline V lookup: CDR1 SGHRS, CDR2 YFSETQ. CDR3 sequence reads: CASKQGNTGELFF. For the CDR3, the DNA is TGCGCCAGCAAACAGGGGAACACCGGGGAGCTGTTTTTT.

This clone was seen a single time. V is TRBV5-4 and J is TRBJ1-5; 8 bases map to TRBD1. Germline V gene lookup returns CDR1 SGHNT and CDR2 YYREEE (reference sequence). The V segment lost 2 bases and the J segment 4 bases; nucleotides outside the gene matches: 2. There are 14 residues in the CDR3. CDR3 sequence reads: CASSLQGGNQPQHF. The CDR3 DNA is TGTGCCAGCAGCTTACAGGGGGGAAATCAGCCCCAGCATTTT.

J is TRBJ1-2 and V is TRBV29-1, with TRBD1 as a possible D gene (6 bases). Germline-derived CDR1 and CDR2 are SQVTM and ANQGSEA. The CDR3 contains 11 residues. The V end lost 7 bases, the J end lost 8 bases, and 14 bases lay between the germline ends. CDR3 residues: CSAGQIGGYTF. In DNA, the CDR3 is TGCAGCGCAGGACAGATAGGAGGCTACACCTTC.

This chain uses TRBV6-1 with TRBJ2-2; 9 bases fit TRBD2. CDR1 and CDR2 (germline): MNHNS, SASEGT. Germline trimming cut 3 bases from V and 2 bases from J; bases unmatched to any gene: 7. The CDR3 totals 17 residues. The CDR3 reads CASSERRGGVNTGELFF. The CDR3 DNA reads TGTGCCAGCAGTGAGAGGCGCGGGGGGGTCAACACCGGGGAGCTGTTTTTT.

In its sample, this clone was seen a few times. The chain carries TRBV6-6 and TRBJ1-5; D may be TRBD1 (5 bases). This CDR3 comprises 14 residues. V lost 8 bases and J lost 1, with 12 bases in between. CDR1 is MNHNY, CDR2 SVGAGI, per germline (reference sequence). The CDR3 DNA reads TGTGCCAGCCTCCCAGGGCAGAGCAATCAGCCCCAGCATTTT. This gives the protein CASLPGQSNQPQHF.

The chain combines TRBV18 with TRBJ1-3; perhaps TRBD1 as D (6 bases). The germline V gene has CDR1 KGHSH and CDR2 LQKENI. The CDR3 runs 15 residues. Trimming removed 5 bases at V and 4 bases at J, with 15 bases between. The CDR3 DNA reads TGTGCCAGCTCATCCTCTACAGGGTCCGGAAACACCATATATTTT. Residues: CASSSSTGSGNTIYF.

This chain links TRBV28 with TRBJ1-1; D might be TRBD1 (6 bases). Trimming removed 2 bases at V and 6 bases at J, with 10 bases between. The V gene's germline CDR1 is MDHEN and CDR2 SYDVKM. The CDR3 extends over 13 amino acids. CDR3 bases: TGTGCCAGCAGTTTAACAGGGTGGTCTGAAGCTTTCTTT. As protein: CASSLTGWSEAFF.

The rearrangement uses TRBV5-1 and TRBJ1-2; TRBD1 matches at 7 bases. Germline V gene data show CDR1 as SGHRS and CDR2 as YFSETQ. Losses at the gene ends were 3 bases for V and 4 bases for J; bases not matched to a gene: 9. This CDR3 contains 15 residues. The CDR3 loop reads CASSSGQASTYGYTF. The DNA of the CDR3 is TGCGCCAGCAGCTCAGGACAGGCCTCCACCTATGGCTACACCTTC. Together with reference TRBV5-1 and TRBJ1-2, the CDR3 gives the full variable domain: KAGVTQTPRYLIKTRGQQVTLSCSPISGHRSVSWYQQTPGQGLQFLFEYFSETQRNKGNFPGRFSGRQFSNSRSEMNVSTLELGDSALYLCASSSGQASTYGYTFGSGTRLTVV.

The chain is built from TRBV7-8 and TRBJ1-3; D remains ambiguous. The CDR3 sequence is 15 residues long. V lost 4 bases and J lost 0, with 10 bases in between. CDR1 and CDR2 from the germline V gene are SGHVS and FQNEAQ. DNA for the CDR3: TGTGCCAGCAGCTCGTCCCGGGTCTCTGGAAACACCATATATTTT. Its protein product is CASSSSRVSGNTIYF.

The chain recombines TRBV6-2 or TRBV6-3 with TRBJ2-1, with D possibly TRBD2 on 6 matching bases. This CDR3 has 15 amino acids. The germline V and J ends were trimmed by 2 bases and 2 bases, with 10 bases remaining between them. CDR1 and CDR2 (germline): MNHEY, SVGEGT. The CDR3 DNA is TGTGCCAGCAGTTACAGGGCGGGACCCTACAATGAGCAGTTCTTC. Protein sequence: CASSYRAGPYNEQFF.

This clone was seen only once. The rearrangement joins TRBV7-8 to TRBJ1-5, with D unresolved. The CDR3 consists of 14 residues. Germline V lookup: CDR1 SGHVS, CDR2 FQNEAQ. Trimming pared 1 base from V and 3 bases from J, leaving 7 bases between. This chain's CDR3 is CASSLGAFNQPQHF. DNA for the CDR3: TGTGCCAGCAGCTTAGGCGCGTTCAATCAGCCCCAGCATTTT.